This entry is about one T cell receptor (beta chain). Repertoires were generated with immunoSEQ multiplex PCR, while TCRdb's copy carries only in-frame clones and drops some. The table records 100,000 to 150,000 clones, around 85% of them present only once. The V end was cut by 2 bases, the J end by 0 bases, with 14 bases between. Germline lookup yields CDR1 MNHEY and CDR2 SMNVEV (reference sequence). The CDR3 has 18 residues. This specimen comes from a study of T cell responses to AZD1222 COVID-19 vaccine. Sequenced material: peripheral blood, taken 28 days after the second AZD1222 dose. V gene TRBV27 combines with J gene TRBJ2-6; D is unresolved. The origin of this receptor is an adult who received the AZD1222 COVID-19 vaccine. CDR3 in DNA: TGTGCCAGCAGTTTAGAAGGGATCCTGAGCTCTGGGGCCAACGTCCTGACTTTC. This codes for CASSLEGILSSGANVLTF.